This T cell receptor (beta chain) was sequenced during a study of Ad26.COV2.S vaccination and SARS-CoV-2 variants. Study as a whole: In the study, Ad26.COV2.S was injected intramuscularly once, or twice 56 days apart.

The germline V gene encodes CDR1 SGHNT and CDR2 YYREEE (reference sequence). Trimming took 1 base from V and 1 from J; bases not matched to a gene: 0. The CDR3 sequence is 15 residues long. Treatment described: roughly 19 received Ad26.COV2.S at low or high dose, single or two shots; roughly five received placebo; per-sample allocation not given. Sampling was performed 63 days after the first vaccine or placebo injection. Its platform was an Ad26 vector, and its expressed antigen was Wuhan-strain SARS-CoV-2 spike. Study-wide points: Placebo recipients showed lower spike-specific TCR breadth than vaccinees.

Only in-frame clones appear in the TCRdb table, and some are missing; sequencing was by immunoSEQ multiplex PCR. Of 360,000 or so clones in the sample, around 91% were seen once. A remark on this clone: The target antigen is unknown.

The TCR originated in a person aged 18-60 years who received the Ad26.COV2.S COVID-19 vaccine or a placebo. The chain recombines TRBV5-4 with TRBJ2-2; 8 positions agree with TRBD2. The source material was peripheral blood, sampled in a trial of Ad26.COV2.S vaccine versus placebo. The CDR3 bases are TGTGCCAGCAGCTTGAGCGGGGGGAACACCGGGGAGCTGTTTTTT. It encodes CASSLSGGNTGELFF.